Listed below are T cell receptor beta chains from one sample, sequenced in a study of blood T cell repertoires in COVID-19. Sequenced by immunoSEQ multiplex PCR; TCRdb stores in-frame clones only, minus some. Here the sample spans about 250,000 clones, roughly 82% being singletons. What was sequenced was peripheral blood. The receptors originated from a woman over 75 with COVID-19, enrolled during active disease. The CDR3 runs from the conserved cysteine through the conserved F or W. Fields, in order: V gene, D gene, clone size, J gene, CDR3 protein, CDR3 DNA. D genes are given only for firm matches. Expanded clones are given a class, and other clones once, few, many or no size at all.

>TRBV29-1|TRBD1|NA|TRBJ1-2
CSVGGGSDGYTF
TGCAGCGTTGGAGGGGGCTCCGATGGCTACACCTTC
>TRBV6-6|TRBD1|once|TRBJ1-1
CASSMTGANTEAFF
TGTGCCAGCAGTATGACAGGGGCGAACACTGAAGCTTTCTTT
>TRBV5-1|NA|NA|TRBJ2-5
CASSLGGSKETQYF
TGCGCCAGCAGCTTGGGGGGCAGCAAAGAGACCCAGTACTTC
>TRBV27|NA|NA|TRBJ2-3
CASSSRRVRDTQYF
TGTGCCAGCAGTTCCCGACGGGTCAGAGATACGCAGTATTTT
>TRBV28|TRBD1|NA|TRBJ2-7
CASSPSDRVNEQYF
TGTGCCAGCAGTCCGTCTGACAGGGTAAACGAGCAGTACTTC
>TRBV9|TRBD2|NA|TRBJ2-3
CASSVVAGGSTDTQYF
TGTGCCAGCAGCGTAGTAGCGGGGGGGAGTACAGATACGCAGTATTTT
>TRBV6-6|TRBD1|NA|TRBJ2-7
CASSYSTGDSYEQYF
TGTGCCAGCAGTTACTCGACAGGGGACTCCTACGAGCAGTACTTC
>TRBV19|NA|once|TRBJ1-5
CASSSSQGNSNQPQHF
TGTGCCAGTAGTTCCTCACAGGGAAATAGCAATCAGCCCCAGCATTTT
>TRBV19|NA|NA|TRBJ2-1
CASSIAEGGLLASGNEQFF
TGTGCCAGTAGTATAGCCGAAGGCGGTCTTCTAGCGTCGGGGAATGAGCAGTTCTTC
>TRBV19|NA|NA|TRBJ1-4
CASRQTGALGELFF
TGTGCCAGTAGGCAGACAGGCGCCCTCGGAGAACTGTTTTTT
>TRBV3-1/TRBV3-2|TRBD2|NA|TRBJ2-1
CASSRTSGAGQFF
TGTGCCAGCAGCCGGACTAGCGGGGCGGGGCAGTTCTTC
>TRBV3-1/TRBV3-2|NA|NA|TRBJ2-7
CASSQVINEQYF
TGTGCCAGCAGCCAAGTCATCAACGAGCAGTACTTC
>TRBV10-3|NA|NA|TRBJ2-1
CAISENRDLYNEQFF
TGTGCCATCAGTGAAAACCGAGATCTCTACAATGAGCAGTTCTTC
>TRBV5-6|NA|NA|TRBJ1-2
CASTRGQDPPYTF
TGTGCCAGCACCAGAGGGCAGGACCCACCCTACACCTTC
>TRBV19|NA|NA|TRBJ1-2
CASRPGLQGHYGYTF
TGTGCCAGTAGACCCGGGCTCCAGGGTCACTATGGCTACACCTTC
>TRBV12-3/TRBV12-4|NA|NA|TRBJ1-5
CASSPGPARYQHF
TGTGCCAGCAGTCCAGGGCCCGCGCGATACCAGCATTTT
>TRBV4-2|TRBD2|NA|TRBJ2-2
CASSHIGRGSYTGELFF
TGTGCCAGCAGCCATATTGGGCGGGGGAGTTACACCGGGGAGCTGTTTTTT
>TRBV5-5|NA|NA|TRBJ1-2
CASSLGAGINYGYTF
TGTGCCAGCAGCTTGGGTGCGGGGATCAACTATGGCTACACCTTC
>TRBV6-1|NA|NA|TRBJ1-5
CASSGPDRSSMYSNQPQHF
TGTGCCAGCAGTGGACCGGACAGAAGTTCGATGTATAGCAATCAGCCCCAGCATTTT
>TRBV12-5|TRBD1|NA|TRBJ1-4
CARYDRRGPNEKLFF
TGTGCTAGGTACGACCGTAGGGGGCCAAATGAAAAACTGTTTTTT
>TRBV11-2|TRBD1|NA|TRBJ1-3
CASSLFGWGTGVPGNTIYF
TGTGCCAGCAGCTTATTCGGCTGGGGGACAGGGGTCCCTGGAAACACCATATATTTT
>TRBV19|NA|NA|TRBJ2-1
CASSIEEGYEQFF
TGTGCCAGTAGTATAGAGGAGGGGTATGAGCAGTTCTTC
>TRBV6-5|NA|NA|TRBJ2-5
CASSPNRETQYF
TGTGCCAGCAGTCCTAACCGGGAGACCCAGTACTTC
>TRBV27|TRBD1|NA|TRBJ1-2
CASSNDRTGPWGYTF
TGTGCCAGCAGCAATGATAGGACAGGGCCATGGGGCTACACCTTC
>TRBV7-9|NA|NA|TRBJ2-2
CASSLSPSENTGELFF
TGTGCCAGCAGCTTATCCCCTAGCGAGAACACCGGGGAGCTGTTTTTT
>TRBV10-3|TRBD1|NA|TRBJ2-3
CAISNGQGGRTDTQYF
TGTGCCATCAGTAACGGACAGGGCGGACGCACAGATACGCAGTATTTT
>TRBV7-2|TRBD2|NA|TRBJ2-3
CASRHSGGSDTQYF
TGTGCCAGCAGACATAGCGGGGGCAGCGATACGCAGTATTTT
>TRBV7-2|TRBD2|NA|TRBJ2-5
CASSLVASGGSKTQYF
TGTGCCAGCAGCTTAGTAGCCAGCGGGGGGTCGAAGACCCAGTACTTC
>TRBV18|NA|NA|TRBJ1-1
CASSSGAVEAFF
TGTGCCAGCTCATCCGGCGCGGTTGAAGCTTTCTTT
>TRBV28|TRBD1|NA|TRBJ2-3
CASSSSDRVGTDTQYF
TGTGCCAGCAGTTCGTCGGACAGGGTCGGCACAGATACGCAGTATTTT
>TRBV27|TRBD2|NA|TRBJ2-3
CASQIRRSGGTDTQYF
TGTGCCAGTCAGATTCGCCGAAGCGGGGGCACAGATACGCAGTATTTT
>TRBV19|NA|NA|TRBJ1-1
CASIAGGSRTEAFF
TGTGCCAGTATAGCGGGCGGTAGTCGGACTGAAGCTTTCTTT